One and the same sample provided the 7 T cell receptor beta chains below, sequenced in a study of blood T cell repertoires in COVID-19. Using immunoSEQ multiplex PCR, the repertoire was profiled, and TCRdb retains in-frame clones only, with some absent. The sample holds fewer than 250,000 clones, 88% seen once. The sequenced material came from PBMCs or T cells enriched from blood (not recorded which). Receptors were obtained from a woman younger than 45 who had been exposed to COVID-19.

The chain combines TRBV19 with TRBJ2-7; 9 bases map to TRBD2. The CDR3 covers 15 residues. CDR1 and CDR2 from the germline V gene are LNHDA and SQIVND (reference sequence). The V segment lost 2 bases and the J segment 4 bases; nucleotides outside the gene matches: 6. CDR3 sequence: CASSIFSSGIYEQYF. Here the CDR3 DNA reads TGTGCCAGTAGTATATTCTCTAGCGGGATTTACGAGCAGTACTTC. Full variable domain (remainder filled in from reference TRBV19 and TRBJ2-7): DGGITQSPKYLFRKEGQNVTLSCEQNLNHDAMYWYRQDPGQGLRLIYYSQIVNDFQKGDIAEGYSVSREKKESFPLTVTSAQKNPTAFYLCASSIFSSGIYEQYFGPGTRLTVT.

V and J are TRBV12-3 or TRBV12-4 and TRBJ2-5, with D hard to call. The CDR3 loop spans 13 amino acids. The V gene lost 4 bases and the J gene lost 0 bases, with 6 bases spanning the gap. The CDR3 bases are TGTGCCAGCAGTTCGGTGAACCAAGAGACCCAGTACTTC. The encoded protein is CASSSVNQETQYF.

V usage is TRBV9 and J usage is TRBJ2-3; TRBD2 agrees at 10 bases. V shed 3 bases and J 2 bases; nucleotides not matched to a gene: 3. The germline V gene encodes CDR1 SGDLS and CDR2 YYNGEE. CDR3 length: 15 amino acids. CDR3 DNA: TGTGCCAGCAGCGGGGGACTAGCGACCACAGATACGCAGTATTTT. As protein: CASSGGLATTDTQYF.

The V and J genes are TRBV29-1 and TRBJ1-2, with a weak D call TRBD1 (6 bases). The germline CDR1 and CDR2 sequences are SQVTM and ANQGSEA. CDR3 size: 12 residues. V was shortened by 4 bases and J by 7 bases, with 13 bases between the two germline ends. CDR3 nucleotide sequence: TGCAGCGTTGGGATGGGGGACACTGGCTACACCTTC. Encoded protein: CSVGMGDTGYTF.

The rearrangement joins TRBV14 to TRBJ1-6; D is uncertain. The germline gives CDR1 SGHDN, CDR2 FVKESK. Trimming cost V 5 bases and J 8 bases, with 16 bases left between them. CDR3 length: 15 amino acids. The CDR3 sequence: CASSGSGRTDSPLHF. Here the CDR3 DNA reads TGTGCCAGCAGCGGGAGTGGGAGGACCGATTCACCCCTCCACTTT. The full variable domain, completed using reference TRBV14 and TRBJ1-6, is EAGVTQFPSHSVIEKGQTVTLRCDPISGHDNLYWYRRVMGKEIKFLLHFVKESKQDESGMPNNRFLAERTGGTYSTLKVQPAELEDSGVYFCASSGSGRTDSPLHFGNGTRLTVT.

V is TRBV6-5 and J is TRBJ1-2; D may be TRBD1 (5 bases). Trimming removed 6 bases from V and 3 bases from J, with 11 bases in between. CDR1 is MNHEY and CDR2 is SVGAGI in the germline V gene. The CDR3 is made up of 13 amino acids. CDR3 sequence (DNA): TGTGCCAGCAGCCTTGACAGCTACTATGGCTACACCTTC. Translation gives CASSLDSYYGYTF.

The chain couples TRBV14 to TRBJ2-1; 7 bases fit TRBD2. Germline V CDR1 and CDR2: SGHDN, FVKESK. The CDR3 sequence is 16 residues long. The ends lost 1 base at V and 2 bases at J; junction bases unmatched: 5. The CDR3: CASSQAPGLPYNEQFF. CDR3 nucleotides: TGTGCCAGCAGCCAAGCCCCGGGACTACCCTACAATGAGCAGTTCTTC.